Detailed here is one T cell receptor beta chain. Antigen: not known. Germline V gene sequence: CDR1 MNHEY, CDR2 SVGAGI. The CDR3 runs to 15 residues. The trim removed 5 bases at V and 5 bases at J, leaving 10 bases unmatched. Clones were sequenced by immunoSEQ multiplex PCR, and TCRdb holds only the in-frame ones, with some missing. The sample gives about 110,000 clones, around 91% of which show up once; 6.5% to 10% is in the top ten. The entry originates in a study of T cell responses to AZD1222 COVID-19 vaccine. Overall study results and limits: Baseline serology detected seropositivity in only a handful of AZD1222 recipients. Spike-specific TCR breadth and depth went up after people got two AZD1222 doses. Donors were largely white British and mainly female; clonal diversity was possibly underestimated. Repertoire sampling was restricted to post-peak T cell response timepoints.

Sequenced here: peripheral blood, sampled 28 days after the second AZD1222 dose. This sequence joins TRBV6-5 and TRBJ2-5; TRBD1 aligns across 8 bases. This TCR was recovered from an adult who received the AZD1222 COVID-19 vaccine. CDR3 bases: TGTGCCAGCAGTCCCGCCGGACAGGGTGGCGAGACCCAGTACTTC. It yields the protein CASSPAGQGGETQYF.